The source of this T cell receptor beta chain is a study of blood T cells in healthy people across ages. Study background: There was about one barcoded beta molecule captured by template switching per two T cells.

Germline trimming cut 5 bases from V and 3 bases from J; bases unmatched to any gene: 6. CDR3 length: 15 amino acids. CDR1 and CDR2 from the germline V gene are SEHNR and FQNEAQ (reference sequence). With a J-beta primer mix and a sample-barcoded 5' primer, a second PCR ran about 6 to 11 cycles. TCRdb re-called the 5' RACE reads with MiXCR, one entry per CDR3 protein. The sample has around 1,500,000 distinct CDR3 sequences, about 43% seen once; the top ten hold 7% to 9%. Each donor was a healthy Caucasian individual from Russia, aged about 6 to 95. PBMCs were isolated at a quantity of at least 7 million per sample.

What was sequenced was blood. This TCR was recovered from a woman in her late teens or twenties in good health. V and J are TRBV7-9 and TRBJ2-7, with 11 bases identical to TRBD2. This CDR3 reads CASSTAGLADYEQYF. CDR3 coding DNA: TGTGCCAGCAGCACCGCGGGACTAGCGGACTACGAGCAGTACTTC.